This is a list of T cell receptor beta chains from one sample in a study of lymphopenia after photon versus proton radiotherapy. Some clones are missing from TCRdb's copy, which holds only in-frame ones; the method was immunoSEQ multiplex PCR. Seen here are approximately 150,000 clones, about 88% observed once, and the top ten hold about 4.7%. The specimen comprised peripheral blood, sampled from a patient treated with photon-based radiotherapy. The receptors here all came from a man aged 50 or older with gastric cancer. Each CDR3 is given with its conserved first and last residue. Fields, in order: V gene, clone size, CDR3 length, J gene, D gene, CDR3 protein, CDR3 DNA. D genes are given only for firm matches. Clone size is shown for a subset of rows, as once, few, many or a class of expanded clone.

v_gene: TRBV12-5
abundance: NA
len: 15
j_gene: TRBJ2-5
d_gene: NA
CDR3aa: CASGLYSLHDETQYF
CDR3nt: TGTGCTAGTGGTTTATATTCGCTACACGATGAGACCCAGTACTTC

v_gene: TRBV7-9
abundance: once
len: 17
j_gene: TRBJ2-5
d_gene: TRBD2
CDR3aa: CASSLGKVAGGQETQYF
CDR3nt: TGTGCCAGCAGCTTAGGGAAGGTAGCGGGAGGTCAAGAGACCCAGTACTTC

v_gene: TRBV5-1
abundance: NA
len: 14
j_gene: TRBJ1-2
d_gene: NA
CDR3aa: CASSLGSGLYGYTF
CDR3nt: TGCGCCAGCAGCTTGGGATCCGGGCTCTATGGCTACACCTTC

v_gene: TRBV30
abundance: NA
len: 18
j_gene: TRBJ2-7
d_gene: TRBD2
CDR3aa: CAWSVRSSGKKAAYEQYF
CDR3nt: TGTGCCTGGAGTGTACGTTCTAGCGGGAAGAAGGCAGCCTACGAGCAGTACTTC

v_gene: TRBV9
abundance: once
len: 15
j_gene: TRBJ2-7
d_gene: TRBD1
CDR3aa: CASSALDRGTQEQYF
CDR3nt: TGTGCCAGCAGCGCCTTGGACAGGGGGACTCAGGAGCAGTACTTC

v_gene: TRBV19
abundance: NA
len: 13
j_gene: TRBJ1-1
d_gene: TRBD1
CDR3aa: CASSTGQGTEAFF
CDR3nt: TGTGCCAGTAGTACGGGACAGGGGACTGAAGCTTTCTTT

v_gene: TRBV19
abundance: NA
len: 13
j_gene: TRBJ1-1
d_gene: TRBD1
CDR3aa: CASSTPGGTEAFF
CDR3nt: TGTGCCAGTAGTACGCCAGGGGGCACTGAAGCTTTCTTT

v_gene: TRBV2
abundance: few
len: 15
j_gene: TRBJ1-2
d_gene: NA
CDR3aa: CASSEARGPGYGYTF
CDR3nt: TGTGCCAGCAGTGAAGCACGGGGGCCGGGCTATGGCTACACCTTC

v_gene: TRBV9
abundance: NA
len: 14
j_gene: TRBJ1-1
d_gene: TRBD1
CDR3aa: CASSRGTAYTEAFF
CDR3nt: TGTGCCAGCAGCCGGGGGACAGCTTACACTGAAGCTTTCTTT

v_gene: TRBV20-1
abundance: NA
len: 11
j_gene: TRBJ1-2
d_gene: NA
CDR3aa: CSARGDYGYTF
CDR3nt: TGCAGTGCTAGAGGGGACTATGGCTACACCTTC